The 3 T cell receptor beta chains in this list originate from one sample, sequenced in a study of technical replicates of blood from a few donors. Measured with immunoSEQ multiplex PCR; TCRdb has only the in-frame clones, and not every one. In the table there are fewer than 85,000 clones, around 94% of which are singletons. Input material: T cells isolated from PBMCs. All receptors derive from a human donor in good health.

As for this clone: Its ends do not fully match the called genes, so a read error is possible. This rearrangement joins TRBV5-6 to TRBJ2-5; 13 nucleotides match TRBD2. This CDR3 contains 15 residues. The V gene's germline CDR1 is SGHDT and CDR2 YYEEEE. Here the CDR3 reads CASSGDGLAGVSLHF. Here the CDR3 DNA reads TGTGCCAGCAGCGGCGACGGACTAGCGGGAGTTAGTCTACACTTC. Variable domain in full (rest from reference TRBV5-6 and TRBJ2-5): DAGVTQSPTHLIKTRGQQVTLRCSPKSGHDTVSWYQQALGQGPQFIFQYYEEEERQRGNFPDRFSGHQFPNYSSELNVNALLLGDSALYLCASSGDGLAGVSLHFGPGTRLLVL.

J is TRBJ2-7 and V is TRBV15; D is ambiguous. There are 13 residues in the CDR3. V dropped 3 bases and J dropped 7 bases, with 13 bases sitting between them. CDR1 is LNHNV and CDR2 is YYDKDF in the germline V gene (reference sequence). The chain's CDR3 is CATSSHRAGEQYF. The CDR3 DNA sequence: TGTGCCACCAGCAGCCACAGAGCCGGAGAGCAGTACTTC.

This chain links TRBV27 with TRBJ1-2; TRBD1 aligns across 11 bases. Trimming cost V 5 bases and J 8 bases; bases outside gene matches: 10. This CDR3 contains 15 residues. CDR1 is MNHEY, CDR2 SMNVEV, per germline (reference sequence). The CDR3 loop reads CASSPIGQGARGYTF. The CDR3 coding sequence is TGTGCCAGCAGTCCTATCGGACAGGGGGCGCGGGGCTACACCTTC.